Listed below are T cell receptor beta chains from one sample, sequenced in a study of identical twins. A single record per CDR3 protein comes from TCRdb applying MiXCR to the 5' RACE reads. The data contain 200,000 to 300,000 distinct CDR3 sequences, approximately 11% of them singletons. The same specimen was also included in a second study, on yellow fever vaccine responses in identical twins.

The specimen sequenced was memory (CD45RO+) T cells sorted from blood. The origin of the receptors is a woman aged 18-29 years in good health. Both conserved end residues are part of each CDR3. A D gene is named only where the DNA matches it firmly. Not every row has a clone size; where given, it reads once, few, many or a size class.

CDR3aa,CDR3nt,len,v_gene,d_gene,abundance,j_gene
CASSYSWAGVGEQYF,TGTGCCAGCAGTTACTCGTGGGCAGGGGTAGGGGAGCAGTACTTC,15,TRBV6-5,-,many,TRBJ2-7
CASSSGLGVTDTQYF,TGCGCCAGCAGCTCGGGTTTGGGAGTCACAGATACGCAGTATTTT,15,TRBV4-3,-,few,TRBJ2-3
CASSPPGAGPGGTQYF,TGTGCCAGCTCACCACCGGGGGCAGGCCCCGGGGGTACGCAGTATTTT,16,TRBV18,-,few,TRBJ2-3
CAWGGQTAKNIQYF,TGTGCCTGGGGAGGACAGACAGCCAAAAACATTCAGTACTTC,14,TRBV30,-,-,TRBJ2-4
CASSLGQGIEKLFF,TGCGCCAGCAGCTTGGGACAGGGAATTGAAAAACTGTTTTTT,14,TRBV5-1,TRBD1,few,TRBJ1-4
CASSPTPGQVNEKLFF,TGTGCCAGCAGCCCAACTCCGGGACAGGTTAATGAAAAACTGTTTTTT,16,TRBV7-2,TRBD1,many,TRBJ1-4
CASSKDPGGYEQYF,TGTGCCAGCAGCAAAGACCCAGGAGGCTACGAGCAGTACTTC,14,TRBV5-4,-,-,TRBJ2-7
CSALLARGWGTDTQYF,TGCAGTGCCCTCCTGGCCCGGGGTTGGGGCACAGATACGCAGTATTTT,16,TRBV20-1,-,few,TRBJ2-3
CASSPWTSSTDTQYF,TGTGCCAGCAGTCCCTGGACTAGCAGCACAGATACGCAGTATTTT,15,TRBV28,TRBD2,-,TRBJ2-3
CASILSGTDTQYF,TGTGCCAGCATCCTTAGCGGCACAGATACGCAGTATTTT,13,TRBV6-2/TRBV6-3,-,-,TRBJ2-3